The source of this T cell receptor (beta chain) is a study of T cell clonality in common variable immunodeficiency. Study-wide findings and caveats: In common variable immunodeficiency, TCR beta chains reportedly carried fewer deletions and N-nucleotide insertions.

Caucasian heritage predominated among both patients and controls. Replacement immunoglobulin had been given to every CVID subject for at least one year. Each donor provided 5 to 8 ml of heparinized whole blood. The protocol was immunoSEQ multiplex PCR, while the TCRdb copy is restricted to in-frame clones and leaves out a portion. The specimen has about 33,000 clones, none found just once. This CDR3 contains 17 residues. Germline CDR1 is SNHLY and CDR2 is FYNNEI. About this clone: Its specificity is not known. One end of the junction does not line up with germline, which may come from a read error. The read stops 3 residues short of the end of the CDR3; the missing end is completed from the germline J gene.

This chain links TRBV2 with TRBJ1-5; maybe TRBD1 (5 bases). The sequenced sample consisted of peripheral blood mononuclear cells. This clonotype was obtained from a human donor with common variable immunodeficiency. The CDR3 is CASSQARDPYSNQPQHF. The covered CDR3 bases are TGTGCCAGCAGTCAAGCCAGGGATCCTTATAGCAATCAGCCC.